A single sample is the source of the 32 T cell receptor beta chains below, sequenced in a study of T cell repertoires in cytomegalovirus infection. Their recognized antigens are unknown. Each CDR3 protein gets one entry after TCRdb re-called the reads with MiXCR. The data show a few hundred thousand distinct CDR3 sequences, around 35% seen once. Sequencing was performed on cultured PBMCs, taken from culture after CMV antigen stimulation. The receptors here all came from a human donor in good health (CMV status not recorded). Some clones in this sample may be carry-over from other donors' samples.

This clonotype was seen ten or more times. The chain combines TRBV7-2 with TRBJ2-7; TRBD2 aligns across 14 bases. CDR3 length equals 17 residues. Trimming cost V 0 bases and J 7 bases; bases outside gene matches: 8. Germline CDR1 is SGHTA and CDR2 is FQGNSA. The CDR3 DNA reads TGTGCCAGCAGCTTAGCGAGGCAGGGACTAGCGGGAGCTGAGCAGTACGTC. The encoded protein is CASSLARQGLAGAEQYV.

The rearrangement uses TRBV7-2 and TRBJ2-1, with D maybe TRBD2 (5 bases). Germline V gene lookup returns CDR1 SGHTA and CDR2 FQGNSA. CDR3 length equals 16 residues. V was shortened by 5 bases and J by 5 bases, with 19 bases between the two germline ends. The CDR3 DNA follows: TGTGCCAGCAGCCCTTCTGGAGCGGCAGTTAACAATGAGCAGTTCTTC. Translation: CASSPSGAAVNNEQFF.

The chain's CDR3 is CASSPHPGRATGELFF. The CDR3 region has the DNA TGTGCCAGCAGCCCCCACCCCGGCAGGGCCACCGGGGAGCTGTTTTTT. V gene TRBV11-2 combines with J gene TRBJ2-2; D is possibly TRBD1 (5 bases). With 5 bases removed from V and 4 bases from J, the gap between germline ends came to 17 bases. Germline V CDR1 and CDR2: SGHAT, FQNNGV. The CDR3 loop spans 16 amino acids.

This clonotype has a count of ten or more. The rearrangement uses TRBV7-2 and TRBJ2-5; tentative D call: TRBD2 (5 bases). The ends were cut back, 1 base at V and 4 bases at J, with 7 bases in the middle. This CDR3 region has 13 residues. Germline V gene sequence: CDR1 SGHTA, CDR2 FQGNSA. The CDR3 DNA sequence: TGTGCCAGCAGCTTAGGAGGGTTAGAGACCCAGTACTTC. Encoded protein: CASSLGGLETQYF.

The chain uses TRBV29-1 and TRBJ1-1; possibly TRBD1 for D (5 bases). This CDR3 spans 12 amino acids. The germline V gene encodes CDR1 SQVTM and CDR2 ANQGSEA. V lost 7 bases and J 1 base, leaving 10 bases between the germline ends. CDR3 in DNA: TGCAGCGGGGGGACGGAGAACACTGAAGCTTTCTTT. Translating it yields CSGGTENTEAFF.

This rearrangement joins TRBV3-1 to TRBJ2-5; TRBD2 matches 8 bases. The germline V gene encodes CDR1 LGHDT and CDR2 YNNKEL (reference sequence). Unmatched junction bases numbered 11, after V lost 2 bases and J lost 0 bases. The CDR3 is 18 residues long. The CDR3 spells CASSQISGTNVYQETQYF. The DNA of the CDR3 is TGTGCCAGCAGCCAAATTAGCGGGACTAACGTGTACCAAGAGACCCAGTACTTC.

The sample holds a few counts of this clonotype. The chain is built from TRBV6-1 and TRBJ2-2; 13 bases are shared with TRBD2. V shed 7 bases, J shed 7 bases, and the junction held 6 bases outside the gene matches. Germline V gene data show CDR1 as MNHNS and CDR2 as SASEGT. The CDR3 sequence is 15 residues long. The CDR3 sequence is CASNRLAGGHGELFF. The CDR3 nucleotides read TGTGCCAGCAACAGACTAGCGGGAGGACACGGGGAGCTGTTTTTT.

CDR3 DNA: TGTGCCACCCGGATGAGGGTCCTCCGGGAGACCCAGTACTTC. It specifies CATRMRVLRETQYF. J is TRBJ2-5 and V is TRBV6-2 or TRBV6-3, with D tentatively TRBD2 (5 bases). The CDR3 has 14 amino acids. Between the trimmed V and J ends, which lost 10 bases and 5 bases, there was a span of 20 bases. Per the germline V gene, CDR1 is MNHEY and CDR2 is SVGEGT.

The chain is built from TRBV7-2 and TRBJ2-3; 10 positions match TRBD2. The germline CDR1 and CDR2 sequences are SGHTA and FQGNSA. This CDR3 has 16 amino acids. J lost 4 bases, V lost 4 bases, and 8 bases had no gene match. Here the CDR3 DNA reads TGTGCCAGCAGCTCCCTAGCGGGAGTGGGTCCAGATACGCAGTATTTT. It yields the protein CASSSLAGVGPDTQYF.

This sequence joins TRBV6-5 and TRBJ1-6, with 12 bases identical to TRBD1. Germline CDR1 is MNHEY and CDR2 is SVGAGI. The CDR3 length is 15 residues. The ends lost 4 bases at V and 8 bases at J; junction bases unmatched: 3. CDR3 in amino acids: CASSSGQGAYSPLHF. In DNA, the CDR3 is TGTGCCAGCAGTTCGGGACAGGGGGCGTATTCACCCCTCCACTTT.

The chain employs TRBV18 and TRBJ2-5; the D gene could be TRBD1 or TRBD2 (5 bases each). V was clipped by 1 base and J by 4 bases, with 16 bases between them. CDR3 length: 16 residues. In germline, CDR1 is KGHSH, CDR2 LQKENI. This chain's CDR3 is CASSPLKAVGGETQYF. The CDR3, as DNA: TGTGCCAGCTCACCACTAAAAGCCGTTGGGGGAGAGACCCAGTACTTC.

This clonotype has just a few counts. This chain connects TRBV7-2 to TRBJ1-6; D might be TRBD1 (5 bases). This CDR3 contains 14 residues. V was cut by 4 bases and J by 7 bases, with 11 bases left in between. Germline V gene sequence: CDR1 SGHTA, CDR2 FQGNSA. The CDR3, as DNA: TGTGCCAGCAGCTGGGGGGGGTTCAATTCACCCCTCCACTTT. Amino acid sequence: CASSWGGFNSPLHF.

The table lists this clonotype with many counts. This rearrangement joins TRBV7-2 to TRBJ2-2; 8 positions agree with TRBD2. The CDR3 is 17 residues long. The J segment lost 7 bases and the V segment lost 1 base, leaving 11 bases of the junction unmatched. The V gene's germline CDR1 is SGHTA and CDR2 FQGNSA. The CDR3 loop reads CASSLEAVGGADGELFF. CDR3 DNA: TGTGCCAGCAGCTTAGAGGCTGTCGGGGGGGCTGACGGGGAGCTGTTTTTT. The full variable domain, in which reference TRBV7-2 and TRBJ2-2 provide the parts outside the CDR3, is GAGVSQSPSNKVTEKGKDVELRCDPISGHTALYWYRQSLGQGLEFLIYFQGNSAPDKSGLPSDRFSAERTGGSVSTLTIQRTQQEDSAVYLCASSLEAVGGADGELFFGEGSRLTVL.

The V and J genes are TRBV12-3 or TRBV12-4 and TRBJ1-5; possible D gene TRBD1, 5 bases. The CDR3 sequence is 14 residues long. Trimming shortened V by 6 bases and J by 5 bases, and 14 bases separated the two germline ends. The CDR3 DNA sequence: TGTGCCAGCAGCACTGGGACCTGGGATCAGCCCCAGCATTTT. Its translation: CASSTGTWDQPQHF.

The table lists this clonotype with a few counts. The chain uses TRBV7-2 and TRBJ2-2; 10 nucleotides align to TRBD2. V gave up 4 bases and J gave up 1 base; unmatched junction bases: 3. Germline CDR1 is SGHTA and CDR2 is FQGNSA. The CDR3 has 16 residues. The CDR3 here is CASSSGLAVNTGELFF. For the CDR3, the DNA is TGTGCCAGCAGCTCTGGACTAGCGGTGAACACCGGGGAGCTGTTTTTT.

The chain uses TRBV10-3 and TRBJ2-3; D remains unclear. This CDR3 is 12 amino acids long. V lost 3 bases and J 1 base, leaving 2 bases between the germline ends. The germline gives CDR1 ENHRY, CDR2 SYGVKD. CDR3 sequence (DNA): TGTGCCATCAGTGACCGCACAGATACGCAGTATTTT. Translated, it gives CAISDRTDTQYF.

The CDR3 protein is CASSPLAGGWSNEQFF. In nucleotides, the CDR3 is TGTGCCAGCAGCCCACTAGCGGGAGGGTGGAGCAATGAGCAGTTCTTC. The V and J genes are TRBV5-6 and TRBJ2-1, with TRBD2 matching over 13 bases. This CDR3 has 16 residues. V was clipped by 4 bases and J by 6 bases; unmatched bases: 7. Per the germline V gene, CDR1 is SGHDT and CDR2 is YYEEEE.

This clonotype appeared a few times. The V call is TRBV7-2, the J call TRBJ2-3; 10 bases map to TRBD2. In germline, CDR1 is SGHTA, CDR2 FQGNSA. V lost 5 bases to trimming and J lost 5 bases; unmatched junction nucleotides: 7. The CDR3 length is 15 residues. DNA for the CDR3: TGTGCCAGCAGCGAAGTAAGCGGGAGGGGAGATACGCAGTATTTT. Encoded protein: CASSEVSGRGDTQYF.

The chain has TRBV5-5 and TRBJ1-2; 8 nucleotides match TRBD1. CDR1 and CDR2 (germline): SGHKS, YYEKEE (reference sequence). Trimming at V came to 1 base and at J to 4 bases, leaving 18 bases not matched to a gene. The CDR3 spans 19 residues. The CDR3 sequence: CASSLRFRQGQNTFYGYTF. In DNA, the CDR3 is TGTGCCAGCAGCTTGCGGTTTCGACAGGGGCAGAACACCTTCTATGGCTACACCTTC.

A few counts support this clonotype. The chain combines TRBV2 with TRBJ2-1, with 11 bases aligning to TRBD2. Looked up from germline, CDR1 is SNHLY and CDR2 is FYNNEI. The CDR3 spans 16 residues. V shed 7 bases and J 6 bases; nucleotides not matched to a gene: 11. In DNA, the CDR3 is TGTGCCAGCACTACCCCGGGACTAGCGGTTATCAATGAGCAGTTCTTC. Amino acid sequence: CASTTPGLAVINEQFF.

The chain links TRBV6-6 to TRBJ2-7; D gene uncertain. Germline V gene data show CDR1 as MNHNY and CDR2 as SVGAGI (reference sequence). There are 16 residues in the CDR3. The V gene lost 0 bases and the J gene lost 1 base, with 13 bases spanning the gap. This CDR3 is CASSYSINSGSYEQYF. The CDR3, as DNA: TGTGCCAGCAGTTACTCGATTAATAGTGGGTCCTACGAGCAGTACTTC.

This chain links TRBV6-2 or TRBV6-3 with TRBJ1-1, with no clear D. Trimming removed 10 bases from V and 1 base from J, with 4 bases in between. Germline V CDR1 and CDR2: MNHEY, SVGEGT. The CDR3 contains 10 residues. CDR3 in DNA: TGTGCCACCTGGAACACTGAAGCTTTCTTT. Amino acids: CATWNTEAFF.

This clonotype came up a few times. V and J are TRBV20-1 and TRBJ2-1; 13 positions agree with TRBD2. The CDR3 contains 16 residues. Germline CDR1 and CDR2: DFQATT and SNEGSKA (reference sequence). V shed 7 bases, J shed 2 bases, and the junction held 8 bases outside the gene matches. The CDR3 spells CSVEPGTSGTYNEQFF. The CDR3 bases are TGCAGTGTTGAGCCCGGGACTAGCGGGACCTACAATGAGCAGTTCTTC.

The chain joins TRBV2 to TRBJ1-2; D uncertain. The CDR3 has 14 amino acids. Deletions cut 8 bases from V and 3 bases from J, with 16 bases between. Germline CDR1 is SNHLY and CDR2 is FYNNEI. The CDR3 is CASGRKRQDYGYTF. In DNA form, the CDR3 reads TGTGCCAGCGGTCGGAAGAGGCAGGACTATGGCTACACCTTC.

This clonotype has more than one count but fewer than ten. The chain employs TRBV27 and TRBJ1-2; tentatively, D is TRBD1 (6 bases). Germline values: CDR1 MNHEY, CDR2 SMNVEV (reference sequence). The CDR3 is made up of 16 amino acids. Trimming took off 8 bases at V and 0 bases at J, with 19 bases between the two ends. The DNA of the CDR3 is TGTGCCAGCCGCCACAGGGCGCAATTAGCTAACTATGGCTACACCTTC. Its translation is CASRHRAQLANYGYTF.

The chain uses TRBV12-3 or TRBV12-4 and TRBJ2-5; 8 nucleotides line up with TRBD1. The CDR3 is 13 residues long. The V and J ends lost 6 bases and 5 bases, in that order; junction bases with no gene match: 5. In DNA, the CDR3 is TGTGCCAGCAGACGGACAGGGAGCGAGACCCAGTACTTC. Translating gives CASRRTGSETQYF.

This clonotype was seen only a few times. V usage is TRBV5-1 and J usage is TRBJ2-3, with D possibly being TRBD1 (6 bases). V was clipped by 4 bases and J by 4 bases, with 22 bases between them. CDR3 size: 17 residues. From germline, CDR1 is SGHRS and CDR2 YFSETQ. CDR3 in DNA: TGCGCCAGCAGCGTAACAACGGACAGTCCACAGTCAGATACGCAGTATTTT. This gives the protein CASSVTTDSPQSDTQYF.

This clonotype showed up just a few times. This rearrangement joins TRBV14 to TRBJ1-4; 9 positions match TRBD1. The CDR3 covers 15 residues. Germline CDR1 reads SGHDN; CDR2 reads FVKESK. The trim removed 2 bases at V and 8 bases at J, leaving 6 bases unmatched. The CDR3 region has the DNA TGTGCCAGCAGCCAACGGGACAGGGTACGAGAAAAACTGTTTTTT. Its translation: CASSQRDRVREKLFF.

CDR3 in amino acids: CASSLTWGNTGELFF. The CDR3 DNA is TGTGCCAGCAGCCTCACGTGGGGGAACACCGGGGAGCTGTTTTTT. The chain joins TRBV11-3 to TRBJ2-2; D remains unclear. V lost 5 bases, J lost 1 base, and 11 bases lay in between. CDR1 and CDR2 (germline): SGHNT, YENEEA. The CDR3 contains 15 residues. Looking up the rest from reference TRBV11-3 and TRBJ2-2 gives the full variable domain: EAGVVQSPRYKIIEKKQPVAFWCNPISGHNTLYWYLQNLGQGPELLIRYENEEAVDDSQLPKDRFSAERLKGVDSTLKIQPAELGDSAVYLCASSLTWGNTGELFFGEGSRLTVL.

This clonotype appeared once. The CDR3 DNA is TGTGCCAGCTCACCACCGTTTGGGACCTCTGGAAACACCATATATTTT. It translates to CASSPPFGTSGNTIYF. V is TRBV18 and J is TRBJ1-3, with TRBD1 as a possible D gene (5 bases). CDR1 and CDR2 (germline): KGHSH, LQKENI. V was cut by 0 bases and J by 0 bases, with 9 bases left in between. CDR3 length: 16 amino acids.

CDR3 coding DNA: TGTGCCAGCGCTCCCCCCGGGACAGACCATGGCTACACCTTC. This translates into CASAPPGTDHGYTF. The chain uses TRBV6-1 and TRBJ1-2; 7 bases match TRBD1. The V gene's germline CDR1 is MNHNS and CDR2 SASEGT. V shed 8 bases and J 6 bases; nucleotides not matched to a gene: 12. CDR3 length: 14 residues.

The CDR3 DNA sequence: TGTGCCATCAGGTCCGGAGAAGATACGCAGTATTTT. Its protein product is CAIRSGEDTQYF. The chain carries TRBV10-3 and TRBJ2-3; no clear D gene. This CDR3 has 12 residues. The V end was cut by 6 bases, the J end by 5 bases, with 9 bases between. In germline, CDR1 is ENHRY, CDR2 SYGVKD.